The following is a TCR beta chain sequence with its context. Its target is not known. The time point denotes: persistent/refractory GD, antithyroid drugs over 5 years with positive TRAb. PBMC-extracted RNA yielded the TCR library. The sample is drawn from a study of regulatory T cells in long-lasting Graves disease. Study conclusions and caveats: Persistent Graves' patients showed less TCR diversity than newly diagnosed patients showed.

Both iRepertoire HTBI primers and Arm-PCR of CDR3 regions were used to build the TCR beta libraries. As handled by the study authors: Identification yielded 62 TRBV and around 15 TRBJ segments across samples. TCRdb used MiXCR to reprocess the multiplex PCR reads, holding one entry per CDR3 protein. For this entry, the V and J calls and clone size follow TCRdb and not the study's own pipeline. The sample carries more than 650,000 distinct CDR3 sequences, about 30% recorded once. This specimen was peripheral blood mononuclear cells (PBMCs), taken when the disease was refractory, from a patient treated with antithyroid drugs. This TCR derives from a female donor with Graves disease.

The CDR3 region is CASSPAGNSNQPQHF. In DNA form, the CDR3 reads TGTGCCAGCAGTCCCGCCGGCAATAGCAATCAGCCCCAGCATTTT. The J gene is TRBJ1-5, the V gene TRBV28, with unresolved D. CDR1 and CDR2 from the germline V gene are MDHEN and SYDVKM. V was trimmed by 5 bases and J by 0 bases, leaving 11 bases between them. CDR3 size: 15 residues.